This TCR beta chain is drawn from a study of blood T cells in healthy people across ages. Next came a second PCR, run for about 6 to 12 cycles, which used a sample-barcoded 5' primer along with a J-beta primer mix. Each cDNA molecule was tagged by a template-switch adaptor that had 12 random nucleotides. Via MiXCR, TCRdb re-called the 5' RACE reads, giving one row per CDR3 protein. This table holds over 700,000 distinct CDR3 sequences, about 55% found once. For every donor, a draw yielded around 10 milliliters of peripheral blood. No fewer than 7 million PBMCs went into each sample. General observations from the study: Researchers judged that diversity estimates from one million T cells fell short of true values.

Germline lookup yields CDR1 SGHAT and CDR2 FQNNGV. CDR3 length: 17 amino acids. Germline trimming cut 2 bases from V and 4 bases from J; bases unmatched to any gene: 9. This clonotype was observed a handful of times. Antigen: not known. The chain has TRBV11-2 and TRBJ2-1; 9 bases are shared with TRBD1. This clonotype was sampled from a man older than 75 in good health. Source material: blood. The CDR3 loop is CASSLFPPQGAYNEQFF. The CDR3 region has the DNA TGTGCCAGCAGCTTATTCCCACCACAGGGGGCTTACAATGAGCAGTTCTTC.